The sequence of this T cell receptor (beta chain) was determined in a study of precursors of human CD4 cytotoxic T cells (dated by TCRdb to the late 2010s). In terms of the full investigation: CD4+ memory subsets from over twelve donors in total were covered by the bulk TCR-seq analysis. TCR-seq analysis of 13 to 15 donors yielded TCRalpha and TCRbeta chain sequences (table S7). General findings and caveats noted by the study authors: A bigger share of IL-7Rhigh TEMRA clonotypes consisted of expanded effector clonotypes than was the case for TEM or TCM clonotypes. Only about 95% of the 14 donors were included in some of the bulk TCR-seq comparisons, which suggests that not every subset was available for every donor. The limitation that the direction of differentiation between precursor and effector cells cannot be definitively established by a human observational design was noted by the authors. Compared with the TCM and TEM subsets, the IL-7Rhigh and IL-7R- TEMRA subsets had more restricted TCR repertoires, marked by lower diversity and more expanded clonotypes.

The sequencing machine was an Illumina MiSeq. On the study's bioinformatics: Repertoire diversity was measured with the Shannon-Wiener index computed in VDJtools. Expanded TCRbeta clonotypes were defined as those with a clonotype frequency of at least 3. The raw public data were reprocessed by TCRdb itself: fastp quality trimming at Q25, MiXCR clonotype calling, in-frame beta chains only. Each CDR3 protein gets just one entry, which takes the most common genes and DNA from the rows behind it. The authors' filters were not applied to this entry. Counted in this sample were around 850 distinct CDR3 sequences; around 18% of them appeared once. The ten largest clonotypes hold around 9.3% of the sample. This clonotype was detected a few times. Its antigen is still unknown. The sample holds no much larger clone one base away, and base qualities are not on file. To test for a precursor-effector relationship among CD4 cytotoxic T cells, four sorted CD4+ memory subsets (TCM, TEM, IL-7Rhigh TEMRA, IL-7R- TEMRA) underwent bulk UMI-based TCR sequencing. Cells were obtained from peripheral blood mononuclear cells isolated from human blood.

Sequenced material: memory CD4+ T cells from blood (PBMCs). This TCR was recovered from a human donor in good health.

The CDR3 loop reads CSAPETGTYEQYF. The nucleotides read TGCAGTGCTCCTGAAACAGGGACCTACGAGCAGTACTTC. Recombination connected TRBV20-1 to TRBJ2-7; the D region possibly corresponds to TRBD1 (6 bases align). The germline ends are 13 bases apart after V is trimmed by 5 bases and J by 2 bases. From its cysteine to its phenylalanine, the CDR3 spans 13 amino acids. The retained sequence is limited to the CDR3, 39 bases, with the frame set at the first base. CDR1 and CDR2, per the germline V gene (reference sequence), are DFQATT and SNEGSKA.